This entry lists 14 T cell receptor beta chains sequenced from one sample in a study of blood T cells in healthy people across ages. Then a second PCR, running roughly 6 to 12 cycles, was carried out with a sample-barcoded 5' primer and a J-beta primer mix. TCRdb reanalysed the 5' RACE reads using MiXCR and keeps one entry per CDR3 protein. The table lists roughly 900,000 distinct CDR3 sequences, 29% of them singletons. Sequencing input: blood. The receptors shown here come from a woman aged 80 or older in good health.

This clonotype was detected many times. The chain combines TRBV7-2 with TRBJ2-3; unclear D gene. The V gene's germline CDR1 is SGHTA and CDR2 FQGNSA. The CDR3 loop spans 13 amino acids. Trimming took 3 bases from V and 1 from J, leaving 5 bases between them. The CDR3 loop is CASSLFRTDTQYF. CDR3 in DNA: TGTGCCAGCAGCTTGTTCCGCACAGATACGCAGTATTTT.

This clonotype was seen only a few times. This chain uses TRBV7-9 with TRBJ2-3; unclear D gene. The germline gives CDR1 SEHNR, CDR2 FQNEAQ (reference sequence). Trimming left V 7 bases short and J 5 bases short, with 10 bases between. The CDR3 spans 12 residues. Here the CDR3 DNA reads TGTGCCAGCACCGATCGAAAAGATACGCAGTATTTT. Amino acids: CASTDRKDTQYF.

This clonotype was counted at least ten times. This rearrangement joins TRBV6-4 to TRBJ2-1, with a possible D match to TRBD1 (6 bases). Trimming removed 1 base at V and 10 bases at J, with 11 bases between. Germline-derived CDR1 and CDR2 are MRHNA and SNTAGT. The CDR3 covers 13 residues. The CDR3 DNA is TGTGCCAGCAGTGACTTCTCGCAGGGGGAGCAGTTCTTC. Its protein product is CASSDFSQGEQFF.

In this sample, this clonotype turned up a few times. The chain joins TRBV30 to TRBJ2-3; perhaps D is TRBD1 or TRBD2 (5 bases each). The CDR3 loop spans 14 amino acids. Trimming took 3 bases from V and 2 from J, leaving 12 bases between them. Germline V CDR1 and CDR2: GTSNPN, SVGIG (reference sequence). The CDR3, as DNA: TGTGCCTGGAGCGGGACCGTCGTCACAGATACGCAGTATTTT. Encoded protein: CAWSGTVVTDTQYF.

V and J are TRBV3-1 and TRBJ2-7; D is perhaps TRBD2 (6 bases). This CDR3 has 18 amino acids. Trimming left V 2 bases short and J 5 bases short, with 25 bases between. Germline CDR1 and CDR2: LGHDT and YNNKEL (reference sequence). As DNA, the CDR3 is TGTGCCAGCAGCCAAAGAGGGAGGAGGCTGCATCACCAGCACGAGCAGTACTTC. As protein: CASSQRGRRLHHQHEQYF.

This clonotype occurred many times. The chain has TRBV7-2 and TRBJ1-6; 7 bases fit TRBD1. CDR1 is SGHTA and CDR2 is FQGNSA in the germline V gene. The V gene end was trimmed by 9 bases and the J gene end by 4 bases; junction bases not matched to a gene: 3. This CDR3 has 13 amino acids. In DNA, the CDR3 is TGTGCCAGTGGGACAGATTATAATTCACCCCTCCACTTT. This encodes CASGTDYNSPLHF.

This clonotype has a count of ten or more. CDR3: CASSVRGGQNIQYF. In DNA form, the CDR3 reads TGTGCCAGCAGCGTTCGAGGGGGGCAAAACATTCAGTACTTC. V is TRBV7-2 and J is TRBJ2-4; the D gene could be TRBD1 or TRBD2 (6 bases each). Germline values: CDR1 SGHTA, CDR2 FQGNSA. CDR3 size: 14 residues. The V and J ends lost 5 bases and 5 bases respectively, with 13 bases between them.

A few counts support this clonotype. The J gene is TRBJ1-4, the V gene TRBV3-1, with D unresolved. In germline, CDR1 is LGHDT, CDR2 YNNKEL (reference sequence). The CDR3 totals 13 residues. Trimming left V 1 base short and J 7 bases short, with 7 bases between. CDR3 nucleotides: TGTGCCAGCAGCCAAGTGGCGCGTGAAAAACTGTTTTTT. Amino acids: CASSQVAREKLFF.

The sample holds many counts of this clonotype. This chain connects TRBV7-9 to TRBJ1-6, with a tentative D call TRBD1 (5 bases). V was trimmed by 5 bases and J by 11 bases, leaving 10 bases between them. The germline CDR1 and CDR2 sequences are SEHNR and FQNEAQ (reference sequence). The length of the CDR3 is 12 residues. The chain's CDR3 is CASSPPTAPLHF. CDR3 nucleotide sequence: TGTGCCAGCAGCCCACCGACAGCACCCCTCCACTTT.

The chain joins TRBV7-9 to TRBJ2-2, with D hard to call. Germline V gene lookup returns CDR1 SEHNR and CDR2 FQNEAQ (reference sequence). This CDR3 comprises 12 residues. Between the trimmed V and J ends, which lost 2 bases and 7 bases, there was a span of 5 bases. The CDR3 bases are TGTGCCAGCAGCTTAACCCACGGGGAGCTGTTTTTT. Protein product: CASSLTHGELFF. Filled out from reference TRBV7-9 and TRBJ2-2, the complete variable domain reads DTGVSQNPRHKITKRGQNVTFRCDPISEHNRLYWYRQTLGQGPEFLTYFQNEAQLEKSRLLSDRFSAERPKGSFSTLEIQRTEQGDSAMYLCASSLTHGELFFGEGSRLTVL.

This clonotype was recorded many times. V and J are TRBV7-9 and TRBJ2-1; D is unresolved. The CDR3 extends over 15 amino acids. Trimming cost V 4 bases and J 0 bases, with 10 bases left between them. CDR1 and CDR2 from the germline V gene are SEHNR and FQNEAQ (reference sequence). CDR3 nucleotides: TGTGCCAGCAGCTCCGTTCCCAGCTCCTACAATGAGCAGTTCTTC. This gives the protein CASSSVPSSYNEQFF.

This clonotype showed up many times. The V gene is TRBV27, the J gene TRBJ2-1; 9 bases are a match to TRBD1. Trimming removed 8 bases from V and 7 bases from J; junction bases left unmatched: 9. The CDR3 is 14 amino acids. Germline CDR1 and CDR2: MNHEY and SMNVEV (reference sequence). The CDR3 here is CASAGTGMVNEQFF. In DNA form, the CDR3 reads TGTGCCAGCGCCGGGACAGGGATGGTTAATGAGCAGTTCTTC.

This clonotype was recorded a few times. The chain carries TRBV28 and TRBJ1-4; no definite D call. The V end lost 5 bases, the J end lost 8 bases, and 9 bases lay between the germline ends. CDR1 and CDR2 (germline): MDHEN, SYDVKM. The CDR3 contains 12 residues. The CDR3 coding sequence is TGTGCCAGCAGTCGTCTTAGGGAAAAACTGTTTTTT. Translation: CASSRLREKLFF.

The genes are TRBV4-3 and TRBJ1-6, with 10 nucleotides matching TRBD1. This CDR3 region has 17 residues. With V trimmed by 4 bases and J by 8 bases, 11 bases remained unmatched. CDR1 LGHNA and CDR2 YSLEER come from the germline V gene. CDR3 protein: CASSPLPGTGVHSPLHF. Written as DNA, the CDR3 is TGCGCCAGCAGCCCCCTTCCCGGGACAGGGGTACATTCACCCCTCCACTTT.